The source of this T cell receptor (beta chain) is a study of cytomegalovirus exposure and HLA in healthy donors. Background on the study: The roughly 120 million unique TCR beta sequences, from approximately 170 million T cells, were found by an earlier analysis. Points from the study as a whole: Most sequenced TCRs were rare (though some public TCRs occurred in many donors). TCR beta chains associated with HLA were, in a later analysis, more clonally expanded than equally common others. Researchers reported from a later analysis that most CMV-associated TCR beta chains appeared HLA-restricted.

Germline V CDR1 and CDR2: SQVTM, ANQGSEA. The CDR3 consists of 12 residues. Losses at the gene ends were 6 bases for V and 3 bases for J; bases not matched to a gene: 3. Worth noting for this clone: The target antigen is unknown.

The PCR made use of 60 Vbeta and 13 Jbeta primers. Clones were read by immunoSEQ multiplex PCR, and TCRdb kept only the in-frame ones, dropping some. The ten top clones account for 0.45% to 0.6%, within a sample of around 120,000 clones. Sequenced sample: PBMCs. The clonotype comes from a man over 45 in good health and CMV-seronegative. The chain employs TRBV29-1 and TRBJ2-3, with 7 bases that match TRBD1. CDR3: CSVGTATDTQYF. CDR3 in DNA: TGCAGCGTCGGGACAGCTACAGATACGCAGTATTTT.